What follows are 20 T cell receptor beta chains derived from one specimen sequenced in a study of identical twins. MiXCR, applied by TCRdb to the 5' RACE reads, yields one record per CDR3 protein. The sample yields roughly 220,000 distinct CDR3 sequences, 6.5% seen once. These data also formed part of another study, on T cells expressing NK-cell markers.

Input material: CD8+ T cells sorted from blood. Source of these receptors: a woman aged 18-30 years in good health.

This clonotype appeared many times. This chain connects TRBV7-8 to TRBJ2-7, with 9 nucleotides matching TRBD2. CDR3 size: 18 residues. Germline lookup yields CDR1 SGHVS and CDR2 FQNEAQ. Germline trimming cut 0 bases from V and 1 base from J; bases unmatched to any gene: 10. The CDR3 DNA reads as TGTGCCAGCAGCTTAGCAGCTCGACTAGCGGTCTTATCCTACGAGCAGTACTTC. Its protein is CASSLAARLAVLSYEQYF.

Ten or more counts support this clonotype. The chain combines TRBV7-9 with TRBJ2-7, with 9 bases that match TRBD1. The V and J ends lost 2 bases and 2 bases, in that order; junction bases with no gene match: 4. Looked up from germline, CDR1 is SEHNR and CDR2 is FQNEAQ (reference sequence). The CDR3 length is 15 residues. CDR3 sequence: CASSLHGTGPYEQYF. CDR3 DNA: TGTGCCAGCAGCTTACACGGGACAGGGCCCTACGAGCAGTACTTC.

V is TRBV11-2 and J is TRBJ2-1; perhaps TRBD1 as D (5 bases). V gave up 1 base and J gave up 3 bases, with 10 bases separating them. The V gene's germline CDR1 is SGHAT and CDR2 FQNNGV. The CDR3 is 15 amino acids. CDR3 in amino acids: CASSLGQGLYNEQFF. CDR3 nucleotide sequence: TGTGCCAGCAGCTTAGGGCAGGGCCTCTACAATGAGCAGTTCTTC.

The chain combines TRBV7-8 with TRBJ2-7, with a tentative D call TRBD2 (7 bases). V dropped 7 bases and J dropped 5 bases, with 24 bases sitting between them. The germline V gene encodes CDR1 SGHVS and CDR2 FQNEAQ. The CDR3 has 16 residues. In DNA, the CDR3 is TGTGCCAGCACCTCCCTAGGGGGGAGGGGATTGAACGAGCAGTACTTC. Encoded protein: CASTSLGGRGLNEQYF.

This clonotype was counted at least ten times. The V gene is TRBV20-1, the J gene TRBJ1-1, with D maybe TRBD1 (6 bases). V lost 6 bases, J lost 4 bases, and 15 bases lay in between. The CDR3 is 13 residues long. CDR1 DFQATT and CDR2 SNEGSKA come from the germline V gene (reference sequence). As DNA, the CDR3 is TGCAGTGCCCTACAGACAGGAGGCACTGAAGCTTTCTTT. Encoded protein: CSALQTGGTEAFF.

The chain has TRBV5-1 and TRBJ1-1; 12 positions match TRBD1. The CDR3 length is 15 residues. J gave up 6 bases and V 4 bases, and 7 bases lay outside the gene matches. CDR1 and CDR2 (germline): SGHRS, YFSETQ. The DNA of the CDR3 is TGCGCCAGCAGCGCCGGGACAGGGGGCGGCCCTGAAGCTTTCTTT. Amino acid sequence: CASSAGTGGGPEAFF.

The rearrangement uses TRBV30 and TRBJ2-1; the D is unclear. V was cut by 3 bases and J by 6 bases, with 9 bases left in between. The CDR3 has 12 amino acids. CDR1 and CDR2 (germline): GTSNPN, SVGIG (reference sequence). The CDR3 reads CAWSTVLNEQFF. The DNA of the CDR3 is TGTGCCTGGAGCACCGTCCTCAATGAGCAGTTCTTC.

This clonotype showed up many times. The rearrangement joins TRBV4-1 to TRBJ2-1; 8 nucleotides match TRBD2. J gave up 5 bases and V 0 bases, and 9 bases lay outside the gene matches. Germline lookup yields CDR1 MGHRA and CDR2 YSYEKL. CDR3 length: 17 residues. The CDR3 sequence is CASSQDFRAGVHNEQFF. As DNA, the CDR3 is TGCGCCAGCAGCCAAGATTTCAGAGCGGGAGTCCACAATGAGCAGTTCTTC.

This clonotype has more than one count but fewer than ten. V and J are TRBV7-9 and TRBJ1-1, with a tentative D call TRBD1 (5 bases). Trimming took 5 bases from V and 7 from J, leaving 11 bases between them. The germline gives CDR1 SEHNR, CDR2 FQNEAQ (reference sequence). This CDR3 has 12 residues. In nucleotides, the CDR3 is TGTGCCAGCAGCGGGGACCGTCGTGAAGCTTTCTTT. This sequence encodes CASSGDRREAFF.

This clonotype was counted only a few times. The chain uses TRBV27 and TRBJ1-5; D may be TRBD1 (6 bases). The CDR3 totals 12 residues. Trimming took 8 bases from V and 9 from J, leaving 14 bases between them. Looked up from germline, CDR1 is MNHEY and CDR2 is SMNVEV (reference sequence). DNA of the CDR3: TGTGCCAGCTCAGAGGGGGGAGGGCCCCAGCATTTT. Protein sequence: CASSEGGGPQHF.

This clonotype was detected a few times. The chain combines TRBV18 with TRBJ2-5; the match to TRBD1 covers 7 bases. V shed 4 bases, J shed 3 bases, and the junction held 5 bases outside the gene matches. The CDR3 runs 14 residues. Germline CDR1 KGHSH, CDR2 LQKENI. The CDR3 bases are TGTGCCAGCTCACAGGGGGCCAGGGAAGAGACCCAGTACTTC. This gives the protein CASSQGAREETQYF.

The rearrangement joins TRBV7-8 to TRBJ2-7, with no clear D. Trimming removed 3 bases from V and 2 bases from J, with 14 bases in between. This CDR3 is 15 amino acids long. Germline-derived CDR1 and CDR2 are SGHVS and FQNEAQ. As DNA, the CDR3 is TGTGCCAGCAGCTTTTCTTCGACTCGCACCTACGAGCAGTACTTC. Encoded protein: CASSFSSTRTYEQYF. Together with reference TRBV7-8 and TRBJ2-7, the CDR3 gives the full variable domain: GAGVSQSPRYKVAKRGQDVALRCDPISGHVSLFWYQQALGQGPEFLTYFQNEAQLDKSGLPSDRFFAERPEGSVSTLKIQRTQQEDSAVYLCASSFSSTRTYEQYFGPGTRLTVT.

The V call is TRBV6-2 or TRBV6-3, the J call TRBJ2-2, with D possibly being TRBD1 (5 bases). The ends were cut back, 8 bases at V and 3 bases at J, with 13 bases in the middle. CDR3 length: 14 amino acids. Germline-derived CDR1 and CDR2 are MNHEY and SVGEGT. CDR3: CASRRQSYTGELFF. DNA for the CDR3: TGTGCCAGCCGGCGACAGTCTTACACCGGGGAGCTGTTTTTT.

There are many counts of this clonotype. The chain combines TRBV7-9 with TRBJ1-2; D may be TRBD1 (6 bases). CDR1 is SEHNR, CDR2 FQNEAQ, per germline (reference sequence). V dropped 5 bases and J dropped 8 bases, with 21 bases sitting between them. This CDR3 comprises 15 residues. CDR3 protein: CASSPPLGHTPGYTF. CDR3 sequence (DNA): TGTGCCAGCAGCCCCCCTTTGGGACACACCCCAGGCTACACCTTC.

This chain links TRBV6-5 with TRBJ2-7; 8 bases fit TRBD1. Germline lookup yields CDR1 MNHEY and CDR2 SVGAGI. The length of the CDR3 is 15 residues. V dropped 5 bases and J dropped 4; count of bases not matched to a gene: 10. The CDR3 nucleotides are TGTGCCAGCAGTGACAGGGGTGGGCCTTATTACGAGCAGTACTTC. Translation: CASSDRGGPYYEQYF.

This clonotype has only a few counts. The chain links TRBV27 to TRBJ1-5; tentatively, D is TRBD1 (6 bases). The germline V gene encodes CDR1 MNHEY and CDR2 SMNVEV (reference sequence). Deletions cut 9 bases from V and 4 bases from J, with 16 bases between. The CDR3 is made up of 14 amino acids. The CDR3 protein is CASKIGGLNQPQHF. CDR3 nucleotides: TGTGCCAGTAAAATAGGGGGGCTGAATCAGCCCCAGCATTTT.

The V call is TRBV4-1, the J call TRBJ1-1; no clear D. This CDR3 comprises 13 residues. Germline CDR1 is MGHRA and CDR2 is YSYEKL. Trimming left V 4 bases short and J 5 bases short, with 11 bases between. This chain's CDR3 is CASSPSGFTEAFF. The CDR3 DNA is TGCGCCAGCAGCCCGTCGGGGTTTACTGAAGCTTTCTTT.

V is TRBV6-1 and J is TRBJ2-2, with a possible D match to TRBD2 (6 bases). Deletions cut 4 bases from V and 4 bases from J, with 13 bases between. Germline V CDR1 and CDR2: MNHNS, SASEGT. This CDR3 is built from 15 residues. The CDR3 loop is CASSAGTRTTGELFF. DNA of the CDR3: TGTGCCAGCAGTGCGGGGACTCGGACCACCGGGGAGCTGTTTTTT.

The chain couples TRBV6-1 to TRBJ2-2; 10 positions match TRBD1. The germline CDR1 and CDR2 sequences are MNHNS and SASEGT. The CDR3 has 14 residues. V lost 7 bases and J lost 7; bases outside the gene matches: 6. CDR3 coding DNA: TGTGCCAGCAACGGTGGACAGGGGGTCGGGGAGCTGTTTTTT. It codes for CASNGGQGVGELFF.

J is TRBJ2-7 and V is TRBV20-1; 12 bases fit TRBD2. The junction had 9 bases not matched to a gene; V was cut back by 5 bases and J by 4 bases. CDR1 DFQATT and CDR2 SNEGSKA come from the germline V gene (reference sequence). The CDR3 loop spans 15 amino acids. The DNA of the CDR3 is TGCAGTGCTGATACTAGCGGGGGGATTCAATACGAGCAGTACTTC. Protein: CSADTSGGIQYEQYF.